In its sample, the clone carrying this T cell receptor beta chain was seen many times. Arm-PCR of CDR3 regions with iRepertoire HTBI primers generated TCR beta libraries. TCRdb reanalysed the multiplex PCR reads using MiXCR and keeps one entry per CDR3 protein. The repertoire holds roughly 610,000 distinct CDR3 sequences, with 16% as singletons. This entry belongs to a study of regulatory T cells in long-lasting Graves disease. Time point in this sample: newly diagnosed GD, antithyroid drugs for less than 3 months. The TCR library used RNA extracted from PBMCs. The CDR3 spans 14 residues. Trimming took off 0 bases at V and 3 bases at J, with 9 bases between the two ends. Germline-derived CDR1 and CDR2 are GTSNPN and SVGIG (reference sequence). This sample was shared with a second study, whose subject was T cells in Graves' hyperthyroidism and ophthalmopathy. That work states: Most thyroid clonotypes expanded above 0.001 appeared in blood too.

J is TRBJ2-1 and V is TRBV30; D may be TRBD2 (5 bases). The sequences come from peripheral blood mononuclear cells (PBMCs), collected at new diagnosis, from a patient treated with antithyroid drugs. This receptor was identified in a man aged 18 to 30 with Graves disease. The CDR3 here is CAWSVGGGYNEQFF. For the CDR3, the DNA is TGTGCCTGGAGTGTCGGCGGAGGCTACAATGAGCAGTTCTTC.